Below are 32 T cell receptor beta chains sequenced from a single sample in a study of blood T cell repertoires in COVID-19. The method was immunoSEQ multiplex PCR; TCRdb's version includes in-frame clones alone and lacks a portion of them. The table records approximately 250,000 clones, 75% to 90% of them present only once. Sequencing was carried out using peripheral blood. The receptors were sampled from a human donor in a cohort sampled during active COVID-19.

The chain recombines TRBV7-2 with TRBJ1-2; D might be TRBD1 (5 bases). The V end lost 5 bases, the J end lost 2 bases, and 21 bases lay between the germline ends. The CDR3 covers 17 residues. The germline CDR1 and CDR2 sequences are SGHTA and FQGNSA. The CDR3 reads CASSPQEGLRRNYGYTF. Written as DNA, the CDR3 is TGTGCCAGCAGCCCTCAGGAGGGGCTGAGGCGGAACTATGGCTACACCTTC.

This chain uses TRBV10-2 with TRBJ1-2; D call uncertain. The length of the CDR3 is 12 residues. Deletions cut 3 bases from V and 4 bases from J, with 6 bases between. Germline loops: CDR1 WSHSY, CDR2 SAAADI. CDR3 loop: CASSERGYGYTF. In DNA, the CDR3 is TGCGCCAGCAGTGAAAGAGGCTATGGCTACACCTTC.

The chain uses TRBV7-3 and TRBJ2-7, with D possibly matching TRBD1 (5 bases). V was clipped by 0 bases and J by 2 bases, with 11 bases between them. This CDR3 has 15 residues. Germline CDR1 SGHTA, CDR2 FQGTGA. The CDR3 sequence: CASSLTATAPYEQYF. The CDR3 region has the DNA TGTGCCAGCAGCTTAACCGCGACAGCTCCCTACGAGCAGTACTTC. The variable domain in full, with the rest retrieved from reference TRBV7-3 and TRBJ2-7, is GAGVSQTPSNKVTEKGKYVELRCDPISGHTALYWYRQSLGQGPEFLIYFQGTGAADDSGLPNDRFFAVRPEGSVSTLKIQRTERGDSAVYLCASSLTATAPYEQYFGPGTRLTVT.

The chain recombines TRBV3-1 (or the pseudogene TRBV3-2) with TRBJ1-2; 9 bases are shared with TRBD1. CDR3 length: 15 amino acids. Germline V CDR1 and CDR2: LGHDT, YNNKEL (reference sequence). The V and J ends lost 3 bases and 8 bases, in that order; junction bases with no gene match: 10. The CDR3 region has the DNA TGTGCCAGCAGCCAGCTGCCGGGACAGGGTTGGGGCTACACCTTC. Its protein is CASSQLPGQGWGYTF.

This clone was observed once. The chain joins TRBV2 to TRBJ2-3, with TRBD1 as a possible D gene (6 bases). The CDR3 runs to 13 residues. Germline CDR1 and CDR2: SNHLY and FYNNEI. The germline V and J ends were trimmed by 7 bases and 3 bases, with 11 bases remaining between them. The CDR3 DNA is TGTGCCAGCACCAGGGGTTGGACAGATACGCAGTATTTT. Residues: CASTRGWTDTQYF. Filled out from reference TRBV2 and TRBJ2-3, the complete variable domain reads EPEVTQTPSHQVTQMGQEVILRCVPISNHLYFYWYRQILGQKVEFLVSFYNNEISEKSEIFDDQFSVERPDGSNFTLKIRSTKLEDSAMYFCASTRGWTDTQYFGPGTRLTVL.

This rearrangement joins TRBV4-1 to TRBJ2-3, with D tentatively TRBD2 (7 bases). This CDR3 has 17 amino acids. The V and J ends lost 0 bases and 1 base respectively, with 14 bases between them. Germline CDR1 reads MGHRA; CDR2 reads YSYEKL. The CDR3 loop reads CASSQDGGGVGTDTQYF. CDR3 nucleotide sequence: TGCGCCAGCAGCCAAGATGGAGGGGGGGTGGGCACAGATACGCAGTATTTT.

V usage is TRBV19 and J usage is TRBJ1-1; a possible D gene is TRBD1 (6 bases). The V end lost 7 bases, the J end lost 6 bases, and 18 bases lay between the germline ends. Germline values: CDR1 LNHDA, CDR2 SQIVND (reference sequence). The CDR3 has 14 amino acids. CDR3 amino acids: CASISRRGGSEAFF. CDR3 DNA sequence: TGTGCCAGTATCTCTCGGCGGGGGGGCTCTGAAGCTTTCTTT.

This chain uses TRBV9 with TRBJ2-5; 7 bases map to TRBD2. This CDR3 spans 16 amino acids. CDR1 and CDR2 from the germline V gene are SGDLS and YYNGEE. V dropped 0 bases and J dropped 3; count of bases not matched to a gene: 8. The CDR3 region is CASSVGTSLWEETQYF. CDR3 nucleotide sequence: TGTGCCAGCAGCGTAGGGACTAGTCTCTGGGAAGAGACCCAGTACTTC.

With respect to this clone: One end of the junction varies from germline; a read error may be responsible. The chain combines TRBV7-7 with TRBJ2-5, with TRBD2 identical over 8 bases. This CDR3 region has 16 residues. CDR1 is SSHAT, CDR2 FNYEAQ, per germline (reference sequence). In DNA, the CDR3 is TGTGCTAGCAGCTTAGTTCGGCGGGAGGAGGGAGAGACCCAGTACTTC. This gives the protein CASSLVRREEGETQYF.

This rearrangement joins TRBV5-1 to TRBJ2-7; D possibly corresponds to TRBD2 (6 bases). Deletions cut 7 bases from V and 3 bases from J, with 14 bases between. Germline CDR1 and CDR2: SGHRS and YFSETQ. CDR3 length equals 13 residues. Here the CDR3 DNA reads TGCGCCAGCTCCGCGGGGAACGGCTACGAGCAGTACTTC. It is translated as CASSAGNGYEQYF.

The rearrangement uses TRBV2 and TRBJ2-7, with a tentative D call TRBD1 (6 bases). Germline V gene lookup returns CDR1 SNHLY and CDR2 FYNNEI. This CDR3 region has 19 residues. V lost 0 bases and J lost 1, with 22 bases in between. The CDR3 bases are TGTGCCAGCAGTGAAGCTCTGGTCCTCCGGGACATTTCATCCTACGAGCAGTACTTC. Its protein is CASSEALVLRDISSYEQYF.

CDR3: CASSRTSATYEQYF. Here the CDR3 DNA reads TGCGCCAGCAGCCGAACCAGCGCAACCTACGAGCAGTACTTC. This chain connects TRBV5-1 to TRBJ2-7; D is unresolved. CDR1 and CDR2 (germline): SGHRS, YFSETQ. The V and J ends lost 4 bases and 2 bases respectively, with 13 bases between them. The CDR3 is 14 residues long. The full variable domain, in which reference TRBV5-1 and TRBJ2-7 provide the parts outside the CDR3, is KAGVTQTPRYLIKTRGQQVTLSCSPISGHRSVSWYQQTPGQGLQFLFEYFSETQRNKGNFPGRFSGRQFSNSRSEMNVSTLELGDSALYLCASSRTSATYEQYFGPGTRLTVT.

This sequence joins TRBV7-9 and TRBJ2-7; 8 bases match TRBD2. This CDR3 spans 15 amino acids. The J segment lost 1 base and the V segment lost 1 base, leaving 3 bases of the junction unmatched. Germline V gene lookup returns CDR1 SEHNR and CDR2 FQNEAQ (reference sequence). CDR3 residues: CASSLEVAGSYEQYF. The CDR3 DNA is TGTGCCAGCAGCTTAGAGGTAGCGGGGTCCTACGAGCAGTACTTC.

This clone was found a few times. This chain links TRBV27 with TRBJ1-5; a weak D match, TRBD1 (5 bases). This CDR3 is 18 amino acids long. The V end was cut by 2 bases, the J end by 4 bases, with 21 bases between. CDR1 is MNHEY, CDR2 SMNVEV, per germline (reference sequence). The CDR3 DNA is TGTGCCAGCAGTTTAACTCCGGACATGTCGACCCCAAATCAGCCCCAGCATTTT. This encodes CASSLTPDMSTPNQPQHF.

This clone was counted between two and nine times. This chain joins TRBV19 and TRBJ1-3; D ambiguous. CDR3 length: 15 amino acids. Germline assignment: CDR1 LNHDA and CDR2 SQIVND (reference sequence). V gave up 6 bases and J gave up 0 bases, with 12 bases separating them. The CDR3 bases are TGTGCCAGTAGCACCCGTACCTACTCTGGAAACACCATATATTTT. It yields the protein CASSTRTYSGNTIYF.

The chain links TRBV7-6 to TRBJ2-2; 8 bases are shared with TRBD2. Germline-derived CDR1 and CDR2 are SGHVS and FNYEAQ. The CDR3 loop spans 14 amino acids. V lost 10 bases to trimming and J lost 6 bases; unmatched junction nucleotides: 10. CDR3 nucleotide sequence: TGTGCCACCCAGAAGCGGGAGACGGCCGGGGAGCTGTTTTTT. It specifies CATQKRETAGELFF.

This clone was detected only a few times. The chain employs TRBV6-5 and TRBJ2-3, with unresolved D. The V and J ends lost 7 bases and 0 bases respectively, with 8 bases between them. Germline CDR1 MNHEY, CDR2 SVGAGI. The CDR3 totals 13 residues. CDR3 DNA: TGTGCCAGCACGGTACGGAGCACAGATACGCAGTATTTT. Protein sequence: CASTVRSTDTQYF.

The chain combines TRBV19 with TRBJ1-5; a weak D match, TRBD1 (6 bases). This CDR3 region has 16 residues. The ends were cut back, 5 bases at V and 3 bases at J, with 17 bases in the middle. From germline, CDR1 is LNHDA and CDR2 SQIVND (reference sequence). This chain's CDR3 is CASSLRFQGINQPQHF. The CDR3 DNA reads TGTGCCAGTAGTCTCCGATTTCAGGGGATCAATCAGCCCCAGCATTTT.

A few counts support this clone. The chain recombines TRBV6-5 with TRBJ1-5, with 7 bases aligning to TRBD1. J gave up 0 bases and V 6 bases, and 5 bases lay outside the gene matches. The germline V gene encodes CDR1 MNHEY and CDR2 SVGAGI. The CDR3 runs to 15 residues. CDR3 in DNA: TGTGCCAGCAGAGCGGACAGGATTAGCAATCAGCCCCAGCATTTT. Translated: CASRADRISNQPQHF.

V is TRBV7-2 and J is TRBJ2-7; D possibly corresponds to TRBD1 (6 bases). In germline, CDR1 is SGHTA, CDR2 FQGNSA. This CDR3 is built from 13 residues. Trimming removed 4 bases at V and 4 bases at J, with 11 bases between. The CDR3 nucleotides are TGTGCCAGCAGCTCACAGGGTCCGTACGAGCAGTACTTC. It codes for CASSSQGPYEQYF.

V is TRBV5-4 and J is TRBJ1-2, with D perhaps TRBD1 (6 bases). The CDR3 loop spans 15 amino acids. V was pared by 1 base and J by 4 bases, with 14 bases between. Germline loops: CDR1 SGHNT, CDR2 YYREEE (reference sequence). The CDR3 coding sequence is TGTGCCAGCAGCTTGAGAGGGGGGGGAGCCTATGGCTACACCTTC. Translation: CASSLRGGGAYGYTF.

The chain uses TRBV10-1 and TRBJ2-1; D is possibly TRBD2 (6 bases). This CDR3 has 14 amino acids. Trimming cost V 8 bases and J 0 bases, with 11 bases left between them. The V gene's germline CDR1 is WNHNN and CDR2 SYGVQD (reference sequence). Here the CDR3 reads CASSAGTSYNEQFF. The DNA of the CDR3 is TGCGCCAGCTCCGCGGGAACCTCCTACAATGAGCAGTTCTTC.

The chain employs TRBV19 and TRBJ1-6; 9 nucleotides match TRBD1. Germline loops: CDR1 LNHDA, CDR2 SQIVND (reference sequence). CDR3 length: 15 amino acids. The J segment lost 7 bases and the V segment lost 9 bases, leaving 10 bases of the junction unmatched. The CDR3 is CASLGQGRTNSPLHF. The CDR3 region has the DNA TGTGCCAGCCTAGGACAGGGGAGAACGAATTCACCCCTCCACTTT.

This clone was seen only once. The gene calls are TRBV18 and TRBJ2-2, with D possibly being TRBD2 (5 bases). CDR3 size: 15 residues. V was pared by 3 bases and J by 4 bases, with 12 bases between. From germline, CDR1 is KGHSH and CDR2 LQKENI. The CDR3 bases are TGTGCCAGCTCACCGACGCTTGAGGGCACCGGGGAGCTGTTTTTT. Translated, it gives CASSPTLEGTGELFF.

The V gene is TRBV28, the J gene TRBJ2-7, with D tentatively TRBD2 (6 bases). The CDR3 has 15 residues. CDR1 is MDHEN, CDR2 SYDVKM, per germline. Trimming removed 2 bases from V and 3 bases from J, with 14 bases in between. CDR3 DNA: TGTGCCAGCAGTTTAGGGACTCCCCTGCTCTACGAGCAGTACTTC. Protein: CASSLGTPLLYEQYF.

This rearrangement joins TRBV27 to TRBJ2-3; 7 bases align to TRBD2. CDR1 and CDR2 (germline): MNHEY, SMNVEV (reference sequence). V gave up 1 base and J gave up 3 bases; unmatched junction bases: 7. This CDR3 has 16 residues. DNA of the CDR3: TGTGCCAGCAGTTTATACGGCGGGAGAGGAACAGATACGCAGTATTTT. Protein sequence: CASSLYGGRGTDTQYF.

The genes are TRBV7-2 and TRBJ1-5; D gene uncertain. Germline CDR1 reads SGHTA; CDR2 reads FQGNSA. Trimming stripped 1 base from V and 6 bases from J, with 4 bases between. This CDR3 spans 12 amino acids. CDR3 DNA: TGTGCCAGCAGCTTAGACTCTCAGCCCCAGCATTTT. Translating it yields CASSLDSQPQHF.

V usage is TRBV9 and J usage is TRBJ2-7; TRBD2 agrees at 14 bases. This CDR3 is 15 amino acids long. Trimming at V came to 0 bases and at J to 5 bases, leaving 1 base not matched to a gene. CDR1 and CDR2 (germline): SGDLS, YYNGEE. CDR3 sequence (DNA): TGTGCCAGCAGCGTAGGGGGACTAGCGGGAGACGAGCAGTACTTC. Protein: CASSVGGLAGDEQYF.

This chain joins TRBV5-1 and TRBJ2-7; 10 bases are shared with TRBD2. Germline V gene lookup returns CDR1 SGHRS and CDR2 YFSETQ. CDR3 length: 17 amino acids. Trimming removed 7 bases from V and 0 bases from J; junction bases left unmatched: 13. CDR3 loop: CASGPGRTSGSSYEQYF. In DNA, the CDR3 is TGCGCCAGCGGTCCGGGGAGGACTAGCGGCTCCTCCTACGAGCAGTACTTC.

The chain recombines TRBV3-1 (or the pseudogene TRBV3-2) with TRBJ1-6; TRBD1 aligns across 7 bases. Trimming at V came to 6 bases and at J to 13 bases, leaving 9 bases not matched to a gene. This CDR3 spans 13 amino acids. CDR1 and CDR2 (germline): LGHDT, YNNKEL (reference sequence). The CDR3 is CASRQGTSYPLHF. CDR3 nucleotide sequence: TGTGCCAGCAGACAGGGGACGTCGTACCCCCTCCACTTT.

V gene TRBV24-1 combines with J gene TRBJ1-1; D is uncertain. The CDR3 has 14 amino acids. Germline V gives CDR1 KGHDR, CDR2 SFDVKD. V was cut by 0 bases and J by 1 base, with 5 bases left in between. The CDR3 coding sequence is TGTGCCACCAGTGATTTGACACCGAACACTGAAGCTTTCTTT. Translated: CATSDLTPNTEAFF.

This clone was counted at least ten times. This chain links TRBV10-3 with TRBJ1-1; 7 nucleotides agree with TRBD1. V lost 10 bases to trimming and J lost 2 bases; unmatched junction nucleotides: 10. The CDR3 is 14 residues long. Germline assignment: CDR1 ENHRY and CDR2 SYGVKD. The CDR3 nucleotides are TGTGCCACCGGGACAGTTGAGGTCAACACTGAAGCTTTCTTT. It is translated as CATGTVEVNTEAFF.